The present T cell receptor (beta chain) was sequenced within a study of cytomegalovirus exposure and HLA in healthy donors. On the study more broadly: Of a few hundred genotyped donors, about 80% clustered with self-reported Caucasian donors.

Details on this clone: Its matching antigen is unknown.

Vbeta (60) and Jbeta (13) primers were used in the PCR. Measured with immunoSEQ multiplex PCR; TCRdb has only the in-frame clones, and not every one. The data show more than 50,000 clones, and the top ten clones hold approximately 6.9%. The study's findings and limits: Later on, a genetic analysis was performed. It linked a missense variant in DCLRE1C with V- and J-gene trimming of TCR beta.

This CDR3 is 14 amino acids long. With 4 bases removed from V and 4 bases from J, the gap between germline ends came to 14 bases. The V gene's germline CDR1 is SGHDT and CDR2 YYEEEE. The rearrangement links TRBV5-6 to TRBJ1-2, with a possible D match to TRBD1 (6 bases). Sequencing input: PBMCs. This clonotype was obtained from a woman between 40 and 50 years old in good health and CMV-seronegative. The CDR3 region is CASSRGGNTYGYTF. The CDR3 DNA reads TGTGCCAGCAGCCGGGGGGGCAATACCTATGGCTACACCTTC. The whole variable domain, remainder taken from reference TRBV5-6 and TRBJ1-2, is DAGVTQSPTHLIKTRGQQVTLRCSPKSGHDTVSWYQQALGQGPQFIFQYYEEEERQRGNFPDRFSGHQFPNYSSELNVNALLLGDSALYLCASSRGGNTYGYTFGSGTRLTVV.